The 26 T cell receptor beta chains in this list originate from one sample, sequenced in a study of T cell repertoires in cytomegalovirus infection. TCRdb ran MiXCR on the reads and lists one entry per CDR3 protein. The sample carries hundreds of thousands of distinct CDR3 sequences, around 32% recorded once. These receptors' antigens are unknown. Sequenced material: cultured PBMCs, taken from culture after CMV antigen stimulation. Receptors were obtained from a human donor in good health (CMV status not recorded). Some clones in this sample may be carry-over from other donors' samples.

This clonotype was detected a few times. V and J are TRBV29-1 and TRBJ1-1; a weak D match, TRBD1 (6 bases). CDR3 length: 12 amino acids. The ends were cut back, 7 bases at V and 0 bases at J, with 9 bases in the middle. Germline V gene data show CDR1 as SQVTM and CDR2 as ANQGSEA. CDR3 sequence reads: CSADRLNTEAFF. CDR3 nucleotides: TGCAGCGCCGACAGGCTGAACACTGAAGCTTTCTTT.

The chain combines TRBV7-9 with TRBJ1-2; 8 bases are shared with TRBD1. Germline-derived CDR1 and CDR2 are SEHNR and FQNEAQ (reference sequence). Trimming at V came to 0 bases and at J to 1 base, leaving 7 bases not matched to a gene. The CDR3 runs 17 residues. DNA of the CDR3: TGTGCCAGCAGCTTAGCTTATGGGACAGGTCTTAACTATGGCTACACCTTC. It encodes CASSLAYGTGLNYGYTF.

The chain links TRBV12-5 to TRBJ2-5; no reliable D call. This CDR3 is 12 amino acids long. Trimming shortened V by 6 bases and J by 5 bases, and 10 bases separated the two germline ends. Germline values: CDR1 LGHNT, CDR2 FRNRAP. The CDR3 loop is CASGLNSETQYF. CDR3 coding DNA: TGTGCTAGTGGCCTCAATTCGGAGACCCAGTACTTC.

This clonotype was observed a handful of times. The chain carries TRBV5-1 and TRBJ2-3, with 13 bases matching TRBD2. Germline CDR1 SGHRS, CDR2 YFSETQ. Unmatched junction bases numbered 15, after V lost 4 bases and J lost 10 bases. This CDR3 comprises 17 residues. In DNA form, the CDR3 reads TGCGCCAGCAGCCCGAGACTAGCGGGGGGTCGTCGGAGTGCGCAGTATTTT. Translating gives CASSPRLAGGRRSAQYF.

This sequence joins TRBV6-6 and TRBJ1-1; unclear D gene. Germline lookup yields CDR1 MNHNY and CDR2 SVGAGI (reference sequence). The ends were cut back, 2 bases at V and 6 bases at J, with 10 bases in the middle. CDR3 size: 13 residues. The CDR3 bases are TGTGCCAGCAGTTACAATACTTGGGCTGAAGCTTTCTTT. Its translation: CASSYNTWAEAFF.

This chain links TRBV29-1 with TRBJ2-3; 10 bases are shared with TRBD1. The CDR3 is 14 residues long. The germline CDR1 and CDR2 sequences are SQVTM and ANQGSEA. The V segment lost 3 bases and the J segment 5 bases; nucleotides outside the gene matches: 5. CDR3 bases: TGCAGCGTTGATTCCGGGACAGGGGTAGATACGCAGTATTTT. Its protein is CSVDSGTGVDTQYF.

This clonotype came up many times. The chain employs TRBV7-2 and TRBJ2-2; perhaps TRBD2 as D (5 bases). The CDR3 runs to 13 residues. The V and J ends lost 2 bases and 14 bases respectively, with 15 bases between them. In germline, CDR1 is SGHTA, CDR2 FQGNSA. For the CDR3, the DNA is TGTGCCAGCAGCTTACGGGATCAGGCCTCCCTGTTTTTT. Residues: CASSLRDQASLFF.

The V gene is TRBV6-1, the J gene TRBJ1-5; no clear D gene. CDR1 is MNHNS and CDR2 is SASEGT in the germline V gene. The CDR3 covers 15 residues. Trimming removed 7 bases from V and 0 bases from J, with 13 bases in between. The CDR3 bases are TGTGCCAGCACTGGACGAGGGTTTAGCAATCAGCCCCAGCATTTT. Amino acids: CASTGRGFSNQPQHF.

The V and J genes are TRBV11-2 and TRBJ2-7; TRBD2 aligns across 8 bases. The CDR3 length is 15 residues. V lost 6 bases and J lost 2; bases outside the gene matches: 9. Germline values: CDR1 SGHAT, CDR2 FQNNGV. The CDR3 nucleotides read TGTGCCAGCAGGATAGCGGGACCCCTGACCTACGAGCAGTACTTC. Its protein product is CASRIAGPLTYEQYF.

V is TRBV6-6 and J is TRBJ1-4, with no clear D. Germline V gene lookup returns CDR1 MNHNY and CDR2 SVGAGI (reference sequence). The CDR3 length is 14 residues. V lost 5 bases to trimming and J lost 0 bases, with 7 bases between them. The CDR3 nucleotides read TGTGCCAGCAGTGAGAATCCAACTAATGAAAAACTGTTTTTT. Translating it yields CASSENPTNEKLFF.

This chain uses TRBV6-2 or TRBV6-3 with TRBJ2-7; D perhaps matches TRBD2 (5 bases). The CDR3 spans 17 residues. V gave up 2 bases and J gave up 0 bases, with 17 bases separating them. Per the germline V gene, CDR1 is MNHEY and CDR2 is SVGEGT. CDR3 sequence reads: CASSYGQRKSTSYEQYF. The CDR3 DNA follows: TGTGCCAGCAGTTACGGTCAGCGGAAGAGTACCTCCTACGAGCAGTACTTC.

The chain is built from TRBV7-2 and TRBJ1-1; no definite D call. The CDR3 totals 14 residues. The germline gives CDR1 SGHTA, CDR2 FQGNSA. V gave up 6 bases and J gave up 1 base, with 12 bases separating them. The CDR3 here is CASRSPDENTEAFF. CDR3 coding DNA: TGTGCCAGCAGGTCACCAGACGAGAACACTGAAGCTTTCTTT.

The chain uses TRBV6-6 and TRBJ1-1, with D unresolved. Trimming left V 2 bases short and J 1 base short, with 11 bases between. The germline V gene encodes CDR1 MNHNY and CDR2 SVGAGI (reference sequence). The CDR3 contains 15 residues. The CDR3 spells CASSYAGIRNTEAFF. The DNA for the CDR3 is TGTGCCAGCAGTTACGCGGGGATCAGGAACACTGAAGCTTTCTTT.

This clonotype showed up just a few times. The chain carries TRBV12-3 or TRBV12-4 and TRBJ2-2; TRBD1 aligns across 7 bases. The CDR3 is 16 amino acids. J gave up 0 bases and V 6 bases, and 7 bases lay outside the gene matches. The DNA for the CDR3 is TGTGCCAGCAGCCAGATCGGGACAGCGAACACCGGGGAGCTGTTTTTT. This encodes CASSQIGTANTGELFF.

Details on this clonotype: The junction departs from the called germline gene at one end, perhaps through a read error. The chain has TRBV4-1 and TRBJ2-1; D gene unclear. CDR3 length: 11 residues. Germline-derived CDR1 and CDR2 are MGHRA and YSYEKL. CDR3 sequence reads: CASSQENEQFF. Here the CDR3 DNA reads TGTGCCAGCAGCCAAGAAAATGAGCAGTTCTTC.

The chain recombines TRBV12-3 or TRBV12-4 with TRBJ2-1; 8 bases map to TRBD1. J lost 5 bases, V lost 3 bases, and 3 bases had no gene match. This CDR3 is 14 amino acids long. The CDR3 protein is CASSFPGGHNEQFF. DNA of the CDR3: TGTGCCAGCAGTTTCCCAGGGGGCCACAATGAGCAGTTCTTC.

This clonotype turned up a few times. This chain uses TRBV28 with TRBJ1-4, with D tentatively TRBD1 (5 bases). Germline V lookup: CDR1 MDHEN, CDR2 SYDVKM. The CDR3 is 18 residues long. V was cut by 6 bases and J by 7 bases, with 27 bases left in between. The CDR3 nucleotides read TGTGCCAGCAGACAAGCGGTCGGGGGAGCGGGAAATGGTGAAAAACTGTTTTTT. It codes for CASRQAVGGAGNGEKLFF.

This chain joins TRBV12-3 or TRBV12-4 and TRBJ2-7; 9 bases are a match to TRBD2. The CDR3 totals 13 residues. The ends lost 7 bases at V and 3 bases at J; junction bases unmatched: 4. CDR3 region: CASKREAYYEQYF. In nucleotides, the CDR3 is TGTGCCAGCAAGCGGGAGGCATACTACGAGCAGTACTTC.

This clonotype was detected ten times or more. The chain combines TRBV7-2 with TRBJ2-3; D remains ambiguous. CDR3 size: 9 residues. Germline CDR1 reads SGHTA; CDR2 reads FQGNSA. CDR3 region: CASGYTQYF. For the CDR3, the DNA is TGTGCTTCCGGCTATACGCAGTATTTT. The complete variable domain, with remaining parts taken from reference TRBV7-2 and TRBJ2-3, reads GAGVSQSPSNKVTEKGKDVELRCDPISGHTALYWYRQSLGQGLEFLIYFQGNSAPDKSGLPSDRFSAERTGGSVSTLTIQRTQQEDSAVYLCASGYTQYFGPGTRLTVL.

The rearrangement joins TRBV9 to TRBJ2-5, with 7 bases lining up with TRBD1. The CDR3 runs to 16 residues. Germline V gives CDR1 SGDLS, CDR2 YYNGEE. Trimming at V came to 0 bases and at J to 9 bases, leaving 14 bases not matched to a gene. CDR3 loop: CASSVVSRDSLGAQYF. The CDR3 DNA reads as TGTGCCAGCAGCGTAGTTTCGAGGGACAGTCTAGGAGCCCAGTACTTC.

This chain joins TRBV7-6 and TRBJ1-4; a weak D match, TRBD1 (6 bases). CDR3 size: 17 residues. Germline-derived CDR1 and CDR2 are SGHVS and FNYEAQ. V dropped 3 bases and J dropped 4 bases, with 18 bases sitting between them. CDR3 nucleotide sequence: TGTGCCAGCAGCTTGAGTCGGACTGGACAGCTTAATGAAAAACTGTTTTTT. Translation gives CASSLSRTGQLNEKLFF.

This rearrangement joins TRBV6-2 or TRBV6-3 to TRBJ2-7; 7 bases map to TRBD1. Looked up from germline, CDR1 is MNHEY and CDR2 is SVGEGT. Trimming at V came to 2 bases and at J to 3 bases, leaving 10 bases not matched to a gene. This CDR3 contains 16 residues. The CDR3 is CASSYPGQATLYEQYF. In nucleotides, the CDR3 is TGTGCCAGCAGTTACCCCGGACAGGCTACTCTCTACGAGCAGTACTTC.

V gene TRBV11-2 combines with J gene TRBJ2-1; 7 bases line up with TRBD1. Looked up from germline, CDR1 is SGHAT and CDR2 is FQNNGV. The CDR3 runs 14 residues. Losses at the gene ends were 2 bases for V and 6 bases for J; bases not matched to a gene: 4. CDR3 region: CASSLRGTVNEQFF. The CDR3 DNA is TGTGCCAGCAGCTTAAGGGGGACAGTCAATGAGCAGTTCTTC.

The rearrangement links TRBV14 to TRBJ1-2; TRBD1 might be the D (5 bases). CDR1 and CDR2 from the germline V gene are SGHDN and FVKESK. With 1 base removed from V and 2 bases from J, the gap between germline ends came to 8 bases. The CDR3 covers 14 residues. The CDR3 DNA reads as TGTGCCAGCAGCCAAGTGAGACAGAACTATGGCTACACCTTC. Translating gives CASSQVRQNYGYTF.

V gene TRBV28 combines with J gene TRBJ2-3, with 7 bases fitting TRBD2. CDR3 length equals 21 residues. The germline V gene encodes CDR1 MDHEN and CDR2 SYDVKM. With 6 bases clipped from V and 4 bases from J, the junction kept 28 bases outside the gene matches. CDR3 DNA sequence: TGTGCCAGCAGACGGGGGGATCCCAAACCGTTCAACACCCCCGGCGCAGATACGCAGTATTTT. It specifies CASRRGDPKPFNTPGADTQYF.

In its sample, this clonotype was seen many times. The chain has TRBV7-2 and TRBJ2-2, with D perhaps matching TRBD2 (5 bases). Per germline, CDR1 SGHTA and CDR2 FQGNSA. This CDR3 spans 15 amino acids. The V and J ends lost 5 bases and 6 bases respectively, with 16 bases between them. CDR3 loop: CASSPLAGRAGELFF. The DNA of the CDR3 is TGTGCCAGCAGCCCCCTCGCGGGTCGGGCCGGGGAGCTGTTTTTT.